The 25 T cell receptor beta chains listed next were all sequenced from one sample in a study of human T cells and chemical hapten exposure. Sample time point: pre-sensitization, week 0. This sample's treatment: therapeutic diphenylcyclopropenone sensitization with weekly scalp DPC. TCRdb itself ran the RACE reads through MiXCR, one entry per CDR3 protein. The sample records around 250,000 distinct CDR3 sequences, approximately 8.4% being singletons. The sample was whole blood, taken in connection with sensitization to the hapten diphenylcyclopropenone (DPC). The receptors derive from a woman in her thirties or forties with alopecia areata. Some clones in this sample may be carry-over from other donors' samples.

The genes are TRBV6-6 and TRBJ2-7; 8 positions match TRBD2. The CDR3 runs to 14 residues. The germline gives CDR1 MNHNY, CDR2 SVGAGI (reference sequence). Unmatched junction bases numbered 4, after V lost 4 bases and J lost 2 bases. The CDR3 DNA reads as TGTGCCAGCAGTTTTAGCGGGAAGACCTACGAGCAGTACTTC. Translating gives CASSFSGKTYEQYF.

The J gene is TRBJ2-3, the V gene TRBV11-2, with 10 bases lining up with TRBD1. The CDR3 is made up of 17 amino acids. The germline V gene has CDR1 SGHAT and CDR2 FQNNGV. Trimming removed 5 bases from V and 2 bases from J; junction bases left unmatched: 10. The CDR3 is CASSHLDRGRDTDTQYF. The CDR3 nucleotides read TGTGCCAGCAGCCATCTGGACAGGGGGAGGGACACAGATACGCAGTATTTT. Supplemented by reference TRBV11-2 and TRBJ2-3, the full variable domain reads EAGVAQSPRYKIIEKRQSVAFWCNPISGHATLYWYQQILGQGPKLLIQFQNNGVVDDSQLPKDRFSAERLKGVDSTLKIQPAKLEDSAVYLCASSHLDRGRDTDTQYFGPGTRLTVL.

This clonotype was counted only a few times. This sequence joins TRBV7-2 and TRBJ1-1; D uncertain. V was clipped by 4 bases and J by 10 bases, with 13 bases between them. The germline V gene has CDR1 SGHTA and CDR2 FQGNSA. The CDR3 contains 12 residues. The CDR3 loop reads CASSWEGIGAFF. CDR3 nucleotide sequence: TGTGCCAGCAGCTGGGAGGGAATCGGAGCTTTCTTT.

This clonotype was detected only a few times. The chain carries TRBV11-2 and TRBJ2-1, with a possible D match to TRBD1 (6 bases). The V gene's germline CDR1 is SGHAT and CDR2 FQNNGV. The CDR3 is made up of 15 amino acids. V was clipped by 5 bases and J by 4 bases, with 15 bases between them. The CDR3 nucleotides read TGTGCCAGCAGCCCAACCTGGACAGAATACAATGAGCAGTTCTTC. Translating it yields CASSPTWTEYNEQFF.

This chain uses TRBV20-1 with TRBJ2-7; 8 bases agree with TRBD1. The CDR3 is 13 amino acids. Germline trimming cut 6 bases from V and 3 bases from J; bases unmatched to any gene: 7. CDR1 and CDR2 (germline): DFQATT, SNEGSKA (reference sequence). CDR3 residues: CSASTGGVYEQYF. In DNA form, the CDR3 reads TGCAGTGCCTCAACAGGGGGTGTCTACGAGCAGTACTTC.

This clonotype was recorded once. The genes are TRBV6-2 or TRBV6-3 and TRBJ2-3; 12 positions agree with TRBD2. V shed 0 bases and J 4 bases; nucleotides not matched to a gene: 14. CDR3 length equals 20 residues. Germline V gene lookup returns CDR1 MNHEY and CDR2 SVGEGT. CDR3: CASSYSRIRLAGGPSDTQYF. In DNA form, the CDR3 reads TGTGCCAGCAGTTACTCACGAATCCGTCTAGCGGGAGGGCCCTCAGATACGCAGTATTTT.

This clonotype was picked up many times. This chain links TRBV4-3 with TRBJ2-5; TRBD2 aligns across 8 bases. Trimming removed 0 bases from V and 5 bases from J; junction bases left unmatched: 8. Germline CDR1 and CDR2: LGHNA and YSLEER. The CDR3 runs 16 residues. In DNA, the CDR3 is TGCGCCAGCAGCCAAGATAGGACGGGAGGGGGGGAGACCCAGTACTTC. Residues: CASSQDRTGGGETQYF.

The chain carries TRBV12-3 or TRBV12-4 and TRBJ2-7; D gene uncertain. V was pared by 1 base and J by 3 bases, with 10 bases between. The CDR3 is 14 amino acids. Here the CDR3 reads CASSLDPQFYEQYF. CDR3 nucleotide sequence: TGTGCCAGCAGTTTAGACCCCCAGTTCTACGAGCAGTACTTC.

This clonotype occurred a few times. The rearrangement joins TRBV7-2 to TRBJ2-5, with D uncertain. This CDR3 region has 13 residues. Trimming removed 2 bases at V and 3 bases at J, with 7 bases between. CDR1 and CDR2 (germline): SGHTA, FQGNSA. This CDR3 reads CASSLFLKETQYF. The DNA of the CDR3 is TGTGCCAGCAGCTTATTCCTGAAAGAGACCCAGTACTTC.

The rearrangement links TRBV29-1 to TRBJ1-1, with unresolved D. Germline V gene sequence: CDR1 SQVTM, CDR2 ANQGSEA. The CDR3 has 13 residues. With 7 bases removed from V and 0 bases from J, the gap between germline ends came to 12 bases. CDR3 protein: CSAAVFMNTEAFF. CDR3 coding DNA: TGCAGCGCCGCGGTATTCATGAACACTGAAGCTTTCTTT.

This clonotype was detected only a few times. The chain couples TRBV5-1 to TRBJ2-5, with a weak D call TRBD2 (6 bases). Germline-derived CDR1 and CDR2 are SGHRS and YFSETQ. Trimming took 0 bases from V and 5 from J, leaving 14 bases between them. The CDR3 is 15 amino acids. The CDR3: CASSLVLAGGETQYF. The CDR3 DNA is TGCGCCAGCAGCTTGGTTCTCGCAGGAGGGGAGACCCAGTACTTC.

The chain recombines TRBV7-2 with TRBJ1-5, with D uncertain. Trimming left V 1 base short and J 5 bases short, with 6 bases between. The CDR3 spans 13 residues. Germline values: CDR1 SGHTA, CDR2 FQGNSA. The CDR3 region is CASSLGTYQPQHF. Here the CDR3 DNA reads TGTGCCAGCAGCTTAGGGACCTATCAGCCCCAGCATTTT.

This clonotype occurred many times. The chain uses TRBV6-2 or TRBV6-3 and TRBJ1-5; D gene unclear. The CDR3 sequence is 17 residues long. Germline V gene sequence: CDR1 MNHEY, CDR2 SVGEGT. Trimming left V 5 bases short and J 1 base short, with 18 bases between. CDR3 coding DNA: TGTGCCAGCAGTCCCCCCCGACTACAGAGGAGCAATCAGCCCCAGCATTTT. It specifies CASSPPRLQRSNQPQHF.

The J gene is TRBJ2-2, the V gene TRBV10-3, with a possible D match to TRBD1 (5 bases). Germline assignment: CDR1 ENHRY and CDR2 SYGVKD. Trimming cost V 4 bases and J 1 base, with 7 bases left between them. CDR3 size: 14 residues. The CDR3 here is CAISGQGNTGELFF. CDR3 sequence (DNA): TGTGCCATCAGTGGGCAGGGGAACACCGGGGAGCTGTTTTTT.

Worth noting for this clonotype: This likely comes from a read error, as the CDR3 has no conserved phenylalanine or tryptophan at its end. The J gene is TRBJ1-1, the V gene TRBV20-1, with D tentatively TRBD1 (5 bases). The CDR3 sequence is 12 residues long. Trimming took off 8 bases at V and 0 bases at J, with 10 bases between the two ends. In germline, CDR1 is DFQATT, CDR2 SNEGSKA (reference sequence). Written as DNA, the CDR3 is TGCAGTCCCAGGGTTATGAACACTGAAGCTTTCTTA. It codes for CSPRVMNTEAFL.

The J gene is TRBJ2-7, the V gene TRBV28; D not resolved. The CDR3 runs 13 residues. Germline V gives CDR1 MDHEN, CDR2 SYDVKM. The germline V and J ends were trimmed by 3 bases and 0 bases, with 6 bases remaining between them. For the CDR3, the DNA is TGTGCCAGCAGTTTCGAGAACTCCTACGAGCAGTACTTC. Translating gives CASSFENSYEQYF.

This clonotype was found a few times. V gene TRBV6-6 combines with J gene TRBJ2-7; no clear D gene. V shed 7 bases and J shed 4 bases, with 14 bases lying between them. This CDR3 has 13 amino acids. Germline CDR1 and CDR2: MNHNY and SVGAGI (reference sequence). CDR3 sequence reads: CASTLSLSYEQYF. The CDR3 DNA follows: TGTGCCAGCACCCTATCCTTATCTTACGAGCAGTACTTC.

This clonotype has a count of ten or more. The chain carries TRBV11-1 and TRBJ2-7; D gene uncertain. CDR1 is SGHAT, CDR2 FQDESV, per germline (reference sequence). The CDR3 spans 13 residues. Trimming took off 5 bases at V and 5 bases at J, with 13 bases between the two ends. The CDR3: CASSKGFPDEQYF. The DNA of the CDR3 is TGTGCCAGCAGCAAAGGGTTTCCCGACGAGCAGTACTTC.

The gene calls are TRBV29-1 and TRBJ1-1, with D perhaps matching TRBD1 (5 bases). This CDR3 has 14 amino acids. Trimming shortened V by 8 bases and J by 6 bases, and 22 bases separated the two germline ends. CDR1 and CDR2 from the germline V gene are SQVTM and ANQGSEA. For the CDR3, the DNA is TGCAGCCTTGCTCAGTCTGGGGGAATCTCTGAAGCTTTCTTT. Translating gives CSLAQSGGISEAFF.

This clonotype was detected only a few times. For the CDR3, the DNA is TGTGCCAGCAGCCAACCGCCGGGAATCGCTCCCTACACCATATATTTT. It codes for CASSQPPGIAPYTIYF. The V gene is TRBV7-9, the J gene TRBJ1-3; D unresolved. From germline, CDR1 is SEHNR and CDR2 FQNEAQ (reference sequence). The CDR3 contains 16 residues. The V and J ends lost 5 bases and 8 bases respectively, with 22 bases between them.

This clonotype was seen just once. Germline is not matched at one junction end, which may reflect a read error. V usage is TRBV7-7 and J usage is TRBJ1-1; no reliable D call. Looked up from germline, CDR1 is SSHAT and CDR2 is FNYEAQ (reference sequence). CDR3 size: 13 residues. CDR3 region: CASSINPGTEAFF. In DNA form, the CDR3 reads TGTGCTAGCAGCATCAACCCCGGGACTGAAGCTTTCTTT.

This clonotype was seen only a few times. The chain recombines TRBV7-3 with TRBJ2-7; 11 nucleotides agree with TRBD2. CDR1 and CDR2 from the germline V gene are SGHTA and FQGTGA. The CDR3 length is 17 residues. V was clipped by 5 bases and J by 2 bases; unmatched bases: 11. CDR3 DNA: TGTGCCAGCAGCCAAGACTCTGGGACTAGCGGTGCCTACGAGCAGTACTTC. Its translation: CASSQDSGTSGAYEQYF.

The chain carries TRBV24-1 and TRBJ2-5; perhaps TRBD1 as D (6 bases). Trimming removed 6 bases at V and 2 bases at J, with 15 bases between. The germline V gene has CDR1 KGHDR and CDR2 SFDVKD. CDR3 length: 15 amino acids. The CDR3 here is CATSSPGVGQETQYF. The CDR3 DNA is TGTGCCACCAGTAGTCCAGGGGTCGGGCAAGAGACCCAGTACTTC.

The genes are TRBV12-3 or TRBV12-4 and TRBJ2-1; D tentatively reads TRBD1 or TRBD2 (5 bases each). CDR3 length equals 17 residues. V lost 3 bases and J 2 bases, leaving 17 bases between the germline ends. This CDR3 reads CASSFEGLVPTYNEQFF. In DNA form, the CDR3 reads TGTGCCAGCAGTTTTGAGGGGTTGGTCCCGACCTACAATGAGCAGTTCTTC.

This clonotype was observed many times. The V call is TRBV7-9, the J call TRBJ2-3; D is uncertain. V lost 1 base and J 2 bases, leaving 7 bases between the germline ends. The germline V gene encodes CDR1 SEHNR and CDR2 FQNEAQ (reference sequence). The CDR3 loop spans 14 amino acids. CDR3 amino acids: CASSLDSATDTQYF. CDR3 sequence (DNA): TGTGCCAGCAGCTTAGACAGCGCCACAGATACGCAGTATTTT.